Here is one TCR beta chain with its context. Antigen unknown. Distinct nucleotide sequences in the sample also encode this CDR3. The sample belongs to a study of shared clonotypes between healthy human individuals. Study-level results: Unshared clonotypes carried lower generation probabilities than those common to all four donors.

The table came from immunoSEQ multiplex PCR; TCRdb's copy has only in-frame clones and leaves some out. The sample holds more than 2 million clones, roughly 95% seen once. Naive CD8 cells, CD45RO-negative and positively selected for CCR7, excluded terminally differentiated effector memory CD45RA+ cells. This clonotype originated in a man aged 18 to 29 in good health. Some clones in this sample may be carry-over from other donors' samples. The source material was naive CD8+ T cells from PBMCs.

CDR3 sequence (DNA): TGTGCCAGCAGTTTGAGCCGGGCCTATGGCTACACCTTC. Translation gives CASSLSRAYGYTF. This chain joins TRBV27 and TRBJ1-2; D gene ambiguous. V shed 3 bases and J shed 4 bases, with 9 bases lying between them. The CDR3 is 13 residues long. The germline V gene encodes CDR1 MNHEY and CDR2 SMNVEV (reference sequence).